This T cell receptor beta chain was identified during a study of blood T cell dynamics during melanoma immunotherapy. Regarding the study as a whole: Clones driving repertoire changes may be melanoma-specific or general immune activation.

Germline V gives CDR1 SGHRS, CDR2 YFSETQ. CDR3 length equals 16 residues. The time point: pre-treatment baseline. TCRdb keeps only in-frame clones here, not all; method: immunoSEQ multiplex PCR. The data show about 15,000 clones, 70% to 90% seen once. As for this clone: The antigen is undetermined. One end of the junction does not line up with germline, which may come from a read error.

The chain joins TRBV5-1 to TRBJ2-3; TRBD2 matches at 8 bases. Sample: blood, taken from a patient treated with checkpoint blockade. The sequence was obtained from a human donor with melanoma. The CDR3 loop is CASTLGLVGDLDTQYF. As DNA, the CDR3 is TGCGCCAGCACCTTGGGACTAGTTGGGGATTTGGATACGCAGTATTTT.